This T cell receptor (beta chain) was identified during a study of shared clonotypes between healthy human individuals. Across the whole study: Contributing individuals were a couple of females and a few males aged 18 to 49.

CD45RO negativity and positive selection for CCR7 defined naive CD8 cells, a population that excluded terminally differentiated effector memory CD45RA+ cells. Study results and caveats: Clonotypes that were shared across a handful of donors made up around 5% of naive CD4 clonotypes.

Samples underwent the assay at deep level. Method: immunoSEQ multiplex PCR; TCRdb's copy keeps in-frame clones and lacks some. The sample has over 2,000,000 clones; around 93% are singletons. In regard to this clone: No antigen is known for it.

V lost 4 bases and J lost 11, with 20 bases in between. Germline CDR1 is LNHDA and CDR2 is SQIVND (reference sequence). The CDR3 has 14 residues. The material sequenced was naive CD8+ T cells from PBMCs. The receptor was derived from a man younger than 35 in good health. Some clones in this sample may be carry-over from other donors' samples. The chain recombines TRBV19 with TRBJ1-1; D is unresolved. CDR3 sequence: CASSTQAGPSRAFF. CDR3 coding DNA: TGTGCCAGTAGTACCCAGGCAGGACCGTCTCGGGCTTTCTTT. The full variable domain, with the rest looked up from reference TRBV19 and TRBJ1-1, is DGGITQSPKYLFRKEGQNVTLSCEQNLNHDAMYWYRQDPGQGLRLIYYSQIVNDFQKGDIAEGYSVSREKKESFPLTVTSAQKNPTAFYLCASSTQAGPSRAFFGQGTRLTVV.